This T cell receptor (beta chain) was documented in a study of T cell repertoires in cytomegalovirus infection. J was trimmed by 9 bases and V by 1 base; bases with no gene match: 4. This CDR3 region has 15 residues. The germline gives CDR1 MNHEY, CDR2 SVGAGI. TCRdb reprocessed the reads with MiXCR, giving one entry per CDR3 protein. The table lists about 530,000 distinct CDR3 sequences, approximately 26% of them singletons. This clonotype was detected a few times. The sequence was obtained from a human donor in good health (CMV status not recorded). Some clones in this sample may be carry-over from other donors' samples. This chain connects TRBV6-5 to TRBJ1-6; 9 nucleotides agree with TRBD1. The sequenced sample consisted of PBMCs. In DNA form, the CDR3 reads TGTGCCAGCAGTTACTACACAGGGGGCGTTTCACCCCTCCACTTT. It codes for CASSYYTGGVSPLHF.